The clone carrying this TCR beta chain has just a few counts. What it binds is unknown. Trimming took 0 bases from V and 3 from J; bases not matched to a gene: 5. Germline CDR1 is SGHKS and CDR2 is YYEKEE (reference sequence). This CDR3 comprises 16 residues. This specimen comes from a study of T-cell memory formation after mild COVID-19. Study-level findings and limits: The study found contracting CD4+ clones mainly in CM and EM and contracting CD8+ clones in EMRA.

Each CDR3 protein is one row after TCRdb ran MiXCR on the 5' RACE reads. Of about 360,000 distinct CDR3 sequences listed, approximately 15% were seen once; the top ten hold about 22%. The chain employs TRBV5-5 and TRBJ1-5, with 8 bases matching TRBD1. The sequenced material came from PBMCs or a T cell subset sorted from them (not recorded which). The TCR sequence derives from a man aged 18 to 35 who had mild COVID-19 (a few samples of this study predate the infection). Cell type and time point are not known. CDR3 DNA sequence: TGTGCCAGCAGCTTGGTTCACAGGGGGGACAATCAGCCCCAGCATTTT. Its protein is CASSLVHRGDNQPQHF. Supplemented by reference TRBV5-5 and TRBJ1-5, the full variable domain reads DAGVTQSPTHLIKTRGQQVTLRCSPISGHKSVSWYQQVLGQGPQFIFQYYEKEERGRGNFPDRFSARQFPNYSSELNVNALLLGDSALYLCASSLVHRGDNQPQHFGDGTRLSIL.